These 25 T cell receptor beta chains came from one sample sequenced in a study of T-cell memory formation after mild COVID-19 (dated by TCRdb to about 2021). Libraries were made using 5' RACE. Sequencing was performed on an Illumina NovaSeq 6000. The public sequencing data were trimmed at Q25 with fastp and processed into clonotypes with MiXCR by TCRdb, which kept only in-frame beta chains. Each entry merges the rows of one CDR3 protein and shows their most common DNA and genes. This sample is represented by about 200,000 distinct CDR3 sequences; 9.5% to 10% of them were singletons. The top ten constitute 3% to 4.5% of the sample. Sequenced: PBMCs or a T cell subset sorted from them (not recorded which). The receptors were sampled from a man aged 18 to 29 who had mild COVID-19 (a few samples of this study predate the infection). The sample titles of this study are shuffled in the database, so cell type and time point are left out; the donor was told from shared clones.

The chain uses TRBV27 and TRBJ1-5; D gene uncertain. The CDR3 length is 13 residues. From germline, CDR1 is MNHEY and CDR2 SMNVEV (reference sequence). V lost 1 base, J lost 6 bases, and 7 bases lay in between. The CDR3 DNA is TGTGCCAGCAGTTTATTGGAGGGTCAGCCCCAGCATTTT. Translating it yields CASSLLEGQPQHF.

This clonotype was seen repeatedly, ten times or more. CDR3 loop: CASSLAPGGAVSGNTIYF. The CDR3 DNA sequence: TGTGCCAGCAGTTTAGCGCCTGGGGGCGCGGTTTCTGGAAACACCATATATTTT. The V and J genes are TRBV12-3 or TRBV12-4 and TRBJ1-3; weak D call: TRBD1 (6 bases). The V and J ends lost 0 bases and 1 base respectively, with 16 bases between them. The CDR3 covers 18 residues.

This clonotype was seen a handful of times. V is TRBV19 and J is TRBJ1-1, with D maybe TRBD1 (5 bases). Per germline, CDR1 LNHDA and CDR2 SQIVND (reference sequence). Trimming shortened V by 3 bases and J by 5 bases, and 10 bases separated the two germline ends. The CDR3 covers 13 residues. For the CDR3, the DNA is TGTGCCAGTAGTATCCGGAGGGGAACTGAAGCTTTCTTT. Protein: CASSIRRGTEAFF.

The J gene is TRBJ2-2, the V gene TRBV7-9; 8 bases fit TRBD2. Trimming took 8 bases from V and 4 from J; bases not matched to a gene: 6. Germline CDR1 SEHNR, CDR2 FQNEAQ (reference sequence). The CDR3 has 14 residues. In nucleotides, the CDR3 is TGTGCCAGCGGCGGCGGGGGGCCCACCGGGGAGCTGTTTTTT. This encodes CASGGGGPTGELFF.

The chain carries TRBV10-3 and TRBJ2-5; 8 bases map to TRBD2. Germline V CDR1 and CDR2: ENHRY, SYGVKD. The junction had 9 bases not matched to a gene; V was cut back by 4 bases and J by 2 bases. The CDR3 consists of 16 residues. The CDR3 coding sequence is TGTGCCATCAGTGCCCCAGCGGGGGCCCCGCAAGAGACCCAGTACTTC. Its translation is CAISAPAGAPQETQYF.

This clonotype was detected a few times. The junction departs from germline at one end; a sequencing error may be responsible. The chain employs TRBV4-1 and TRBJ2-3; 10 nucleotides line up with TRBD2. Germline values: CDR1 MGHRA, CDR2 YSYEKL. The CDR3 loop spans 14 amino acids. As DNA, the CDR3 is TGCGCCAGCAGGCAAGCGGGGGGGCCAGATACGCAGTATTTT. Amino acid sequence: CASRQAGGPDTQYF.

The chain has TRBV30 and TRBJ1-1, with TRBD1 as a possible D gene (5 bases). The germline CDR1 and CDR2 sequences are GTSNPN and SVGIG (reference sequence). V was cut by 4 bases and J by 1 base, with 22 bases left in between. The CDR3 has 17 amino acids. The CDR3 is CAWIPLLKGLRNTEAFF. For the CDR3, the DNA is TGTGCCTGGATCCCCCTCTTGAAGGGGCTAAGGAACACTGAAGCTTTCTTT.

The gene calls are TRBV3-1 and TRBJ2-5; D may be TRBD1 or TRBD2 (5 bases each). V was pared by 4 bases and J by 2 bases, with 11 bases between. This CDR3 comprises 14 residues. Germline CDR1 reads LGHDT; CDR2 reads YNNKEL (reference sequence). The CDR3 nucleotides read TGTGCCAGCAGCCCCGGGGACGGGCAAGAGACCCAGTACTTC. Protein product: CASSPGDGQETQYF.

This chain joins TRBV6-1 and TRBJ2-5; the D is unclear. Between the trimmed V and J ends, which lost 1 base and 5 bases, there was a span of 23 bases. Germline values: CDR1 MNHNS, CDR2 SASEGT. CDR3 length: 18 residues. The DNA of the CDR3 is TGTGCCAGCAGTGAAGGAGGCGGAGAAGGGTTCAAGAGCGAGACCCAGTACTTC. This encodes CASSEGGGEGFKSETQYF.

This clonotype was detected many times. The chain employs TRBV7-9 and TRBJ2-1, with 7 bases identical to TRBD1. V trimming: 5 bases; J trimming: 10 bases; junction bases outside the gene matches: 5. Germline V gene data show CDR1 as SEHNR and CDR2 as FQNEAQ (reference sequence). The CDR3 sequence is 12 residues long. Here the CDR3 reads CASSLGTAEQFF. CDR3 in DNA: TGTGCCAGCAGCCTTGGGACAGCCGAGCAGTTCTTC.

This clonotype was detected a few times. V is TRBV27 and J is TRBJ2-5, with 7 bases lining up with TRBD1. The length of the CDR3 is 14 residues. The J segment lost 3 bases and the V segment lost 2 bases, leaving 3 bases of the junction unmatched. Germline V lookup: CDR1 MNHEY, CDR2 SMNVEV (reference sequence). The CDR3 nucleotides read TGTGCCAGCAGTTTAGAAACAGGGGAAGAGACCCAGTACTTC. It translates to CASSLETGEETQYF.

This clonotype was observed a few times. The CDR3 here is CASSLAGLTYEQYF. CDR3 sequence (DNA): TGTGCCAGCAGCTTAGCAGGATTAACCTACGAGCAGTACTTC. This rearrangement joins TRBV7-2 to TRBJ2-7; D uncertain. This CDR3 contains 14 residues. The V gene lost 0 bases and the J gene lost 2 bases, with 8 bases spanning the gap. Germline CDR1 reads SGHTA; CDR2 reads FQGNSA.

This clonotype was detected ten times or more. V is TRBV12-3 or TRBV12-4 and J is TRBJ2-3; D not resolved. Trimming stripped 6 bases from V and 5 bases from J, with 6 bases between. There are 11 residues in the CDR3. CDR3 sequence (DNA): TGTGCCAGCAGCCTCTTAGATACGCAGTATTTT. It yields the protein CASSLLDTQYF.

This clonotype was seen a handful of times. The rearrangement joins TRBV20-1 to TRBJ2-7, with 7 nucleotides matching TRBD2. CDR3 length: 13 amino acids. The trim removed 5 bases at V and 7 bases at J, leaving 11 bases unmatched. In germline, CDR1 is DFQATT, CDR2 SNEGSKA (reference sequence). This chain's CDR3 is CSASLAEGWEQYF. For the CDR3, the DNA is TGCAGTGCTTCTCTAGCGGAGGGATGGGAGCAGTACTTC.

This clonotype came up once. The rearrangement links TRBV28 to TRBJ2-2; 8 bases agree with TRBD1. CDR3 size: 16 residues. With 5 bases clipped from V and 8 bases from J, the junction kept 13 bases outside the gene matches. Germline CDR1 is MDHEN and CDR2 is SYDVKM. The CDR3 DNA reads TGTGCCAGCAGTCTTATGCCTGGACAGGGAGGAGGGGAGCTGTTTTTT. Translated, it gives CASSLMPGQGGGELFF.

This clonotype was observed a handful of times. The chain combines TRBV5-1 with TRBJ2-3; the match to TRBD1 covers 11 bases. Germline lookup yields CDR1 SGHRS and CDR2 YFSETQ. Trimming removed 7 bases from V and 4 bases from J; junction bases left unmatched: 5. This CDR3 is 14 amino acids long. The CDR3 protein is CASLGTGGSDTQYF. The CDR3, as DNA: TGCGCCAGCTTGGGGACAGGGGGATCAGATACGCAGTATTTT. Variable domain in full (rest from reference TRBV5-1 and TRBJ2-3): KAGVTQTPRYLIKTRGQQVTLSCSPISGHRSVSWYQQTPGQGLQFLFEYFSETQRNKGNFPGRFSGRQFSNSRSEMNVSTLELGDSALYLCASLGTGGSDTQYFGPGTRLTVL.

The rearrangement joins TRBV3-1 to TRBJ2-5, with TRBD1 as a possible D gene (5 bases). Trimming pared 3 bases from V and 2 bases from J, leaving 10 bases between. Per germline, CDR1 LGHDT and CDR2 YNNKEL (reference sequence). The CDR3 runs 14 residues. The CDR3 DNA follows: TGTGCCAGCAGCCAGCGACAGATTCAAGAGACCCAGTACTTC. The encoded protein is CASSQRQIQETQYF.

This clonotype has just a few counts. CDR3 sequence (DNA): TGCGCCAGCAGCCGAGACAGGGATTTCTATGGCTACACCTTC. This gives the protein CASSRDRDFYGYTF. This chain connects TRBV4-3 to TRBJ1-2, with 7 positions matching TRBD1. Germline trimming cut 4 bases from V and 4 bases from J; bases unmatched to any gene: 6. CDR1 and CDR2 from the germline V gene are LGHNA and YSLEER. The CDR3 extends over 14 amino acids.

On this clonotype itself: A much larger clone differs from this one at a single base, so this may be a read error. The chain couples TRBV7-8 to TRBJ2-1; D ambiguous. This CDR3 region has 14 residues. Germline lookup yields CDR1 SGHVS and CDR2 FQNEAQ. V was pared by 4 bases and J by 8 bases, with 15 bases between. CDR3 DNA: TGTGCCAGCAGCTCCAGACGATTATGGGATGAGCAGTTCTTC. Amino acid sequence: CASSSRRLWDEQFF. Full variable domain (outside the CDR3, taken from reference TRBV7-8 and TRBJ2-1): GAGVSQSPRYKVAKRGQDVALRCDPISGHVSLFWYQQALGQGPEFLTYFQNEAQLDKSGLPSDRFFAERPEGSVSTLKIQRTQQEDSAVYLCASSSRRLWDEQFFGPGTRLTVL.

This sequence joins TRBV18 and TRBJ1-2; 8 bases align to TRBD1. The CDR3 runs 14 residues. The germline V gene has CDR1 KGHSH and CDR2 LQKENI. J was trimmed by 6 bases and V by 1 base; bases with no gene match: 4. CDR3 in DNA: TGTGCCAGCTCACCACGTCAGGGGGCGGATGGCTACACCTTC. The encoded protein is CASSPRQGADGYTF.

The genes are TRBV12-5 and TRBJ1-1; 8 nucleotides line up with TRBD1. The CDR3 is 15 residues long. CDR1 is LGHNT and CDR2 is FRNRAP in the germline V gene. V trimming: 5 bases; J trimming: 0 bases; junction bases outside the gene matches: 5. CDR3 coding DNA: TGTGCTAGTGGTATCGGACAGGGAATGAACACTGAAGCTTTCTTT. Its translation is CASGIGQGMNTEAFF.

On this clonotype: This may come from a read error, since a much larger clone is one base off. The rearrangement links TRBV7-9 to TRBJ1-2, with D maybe TRBD1 (6 bases). This CDR3 is built from 13 residues. Deletions cut 5 bases from V and 4 bases from J, with 11 bases between. Germline assignment: CDR1 SEHNR and CDR2 FQNEAQ (reference sequence). The CDR3 nucleotides read TGTGCCAGCAGCCCCCTGACAGGCTATGGCTACACCTTC. It translates to CASSPLTGYGYTF.

V and J are TRBV6-1 and TRBJ1-1, with D perhaps matching TRBD1 (5 bases). From germline, CDR1 is MNHNS and CDR2 SASEGT. The CDR3 sequence is 16 residues long. The germline V and J ends were trimmed by 3 bases and 1 base, with 15 bases remaining between them. The CDR3 spells CASSEGHGTANTEAFF. The CDR3 DNA reads as TGTGCCAGCAGTGAGGGTCATGGGACGGCGAACACTGAAGCTTTCTTT.

There are a few counts of this clonotype. The rearrangement joins TRBV6-2 or TRBV6-3 to TRBJ1-5; 8 bases align to TRBD1. V was clipped by 6 bases and J by 2 bases; unmatched bases: 9. Germline V gene lookup returns CDR1 MNHEY and CDR2 SVGEGT. This CDR3 region has 16 residues. The CDR3 DNA reads TGTGCCAGCAGACCAGGGACAGGAATGGGCAATCAGCCCCAGCATTTT. Translated: CASRPGTGMGNQPQHF.

This clonotype was seen a few times. Here the CDR3 reads CASSFKGTDTQYF. CDR3 nucleotides: TGTGCCAGCAGCTTTAAGGGCACAGATACGCAGTATTTT. V is TRBV5-4 and J is TRBJ2-3, with D hard to call. The CDR3 is made up of 13 amino acids. The V and J ends lost 2 bases and 1 base respectively, with 5 bases between them. The germline V gene encodes CDR1 SGHNT and CDR2 YYREEE (reference sequence).